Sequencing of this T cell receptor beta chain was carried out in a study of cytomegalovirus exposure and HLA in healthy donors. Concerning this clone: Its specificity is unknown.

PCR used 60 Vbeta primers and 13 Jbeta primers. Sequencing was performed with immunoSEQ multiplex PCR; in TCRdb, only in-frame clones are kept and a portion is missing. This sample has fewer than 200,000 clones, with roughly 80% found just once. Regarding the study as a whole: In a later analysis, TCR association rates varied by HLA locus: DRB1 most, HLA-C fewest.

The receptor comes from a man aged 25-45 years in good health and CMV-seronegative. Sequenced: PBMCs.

The CDR3 spells CASVFGGGEQYF. In DNA form, the CDR3 reads TGTGCCAGCGTATTCGGTGGGGGGGAGCAGTACTTC. The genes are TRBV6-1 and TRBJ2-5; 7 bases match TRBD2. The V gene end was trimmed by 8 bases and the J gene end by 11 bases; junction bases not matched to a gene: 11. CDR3 length: 12 amino acids. Per the germline V gene, CDR1 is MNHNS and CDR2 is SASEGT.